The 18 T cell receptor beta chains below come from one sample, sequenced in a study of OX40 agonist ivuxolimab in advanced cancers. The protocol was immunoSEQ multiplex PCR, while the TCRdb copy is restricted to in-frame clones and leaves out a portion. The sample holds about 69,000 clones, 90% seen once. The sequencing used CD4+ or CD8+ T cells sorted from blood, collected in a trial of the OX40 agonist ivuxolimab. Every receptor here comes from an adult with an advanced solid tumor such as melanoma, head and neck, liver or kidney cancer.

The CDR3: CASSFPFGRSNEQFF. The CDR3 bases are TGTGCCAGCAGTTTCCCCTTCGGCAGAAGCAATGAGCAGTTCTTC. V gene TRBV28 combines with J gene TRBJ2-1; D not resolved. Germline CDR1 MDHEN, CDR2 SYDVKM. V was clipped by 3 bases and J by 6 bases, with 15 bases between them. CDR3 length equals 15 residues.

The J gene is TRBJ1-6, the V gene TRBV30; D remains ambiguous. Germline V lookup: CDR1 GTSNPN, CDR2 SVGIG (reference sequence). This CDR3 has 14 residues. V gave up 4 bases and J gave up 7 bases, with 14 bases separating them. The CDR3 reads CAWTPGVGNSPLHF. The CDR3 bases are TGTGCCTGGACCCCCGGGGTAGGCAATTCACCCCTCCACTTT.

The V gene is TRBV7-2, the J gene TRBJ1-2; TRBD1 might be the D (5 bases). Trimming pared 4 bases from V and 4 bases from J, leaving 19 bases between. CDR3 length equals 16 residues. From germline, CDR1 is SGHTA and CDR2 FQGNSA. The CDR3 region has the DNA TGTGCCAGCAGCTCAAACCCCGGGGCGCGGCGCTATGGCTACACCTTC. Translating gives CASSSNPGARRYGYTF.

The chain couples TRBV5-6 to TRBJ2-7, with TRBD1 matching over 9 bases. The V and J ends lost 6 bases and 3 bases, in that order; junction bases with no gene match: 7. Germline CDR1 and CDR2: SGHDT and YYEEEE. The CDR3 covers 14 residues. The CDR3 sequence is CASTLTGGNYEQYF. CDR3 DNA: TGTGCCAGCACCCTGACAGGGGGGAACTACGAGCAGTACTTC.

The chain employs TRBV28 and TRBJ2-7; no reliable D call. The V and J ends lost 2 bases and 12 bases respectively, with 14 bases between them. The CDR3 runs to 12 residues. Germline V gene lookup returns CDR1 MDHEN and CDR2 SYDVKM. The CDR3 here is CASSLNRVIRYF. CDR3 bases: TGTGCCAGCAGTTTAAATAGGGTTATAAGGTACTTC.

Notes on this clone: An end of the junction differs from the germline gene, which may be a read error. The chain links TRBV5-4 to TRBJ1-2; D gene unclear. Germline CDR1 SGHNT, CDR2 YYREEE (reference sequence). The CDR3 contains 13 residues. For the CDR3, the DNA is TGTGCCAGCAGCTTACCTAGGCGGGATGGCTACGCCTTC. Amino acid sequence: CASSLPRRDGYAF.

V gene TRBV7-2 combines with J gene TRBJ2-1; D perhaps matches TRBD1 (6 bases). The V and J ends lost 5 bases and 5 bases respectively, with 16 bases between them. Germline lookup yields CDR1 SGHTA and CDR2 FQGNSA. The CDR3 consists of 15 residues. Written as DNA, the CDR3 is TGTGCCAGCAGCCTCTGGCAGGGGACCCACAATGAGCAGTTCTTC. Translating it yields CASSLWQGTHNEQFF.

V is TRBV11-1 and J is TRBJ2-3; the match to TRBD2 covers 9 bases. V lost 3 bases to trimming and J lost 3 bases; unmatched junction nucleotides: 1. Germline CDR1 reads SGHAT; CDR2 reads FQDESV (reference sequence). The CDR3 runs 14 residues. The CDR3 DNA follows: TGTGCCAGCAGCTTGGGACTAGCAACAGATACGCAGTATTTT. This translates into CASSLGLATDTQYF.

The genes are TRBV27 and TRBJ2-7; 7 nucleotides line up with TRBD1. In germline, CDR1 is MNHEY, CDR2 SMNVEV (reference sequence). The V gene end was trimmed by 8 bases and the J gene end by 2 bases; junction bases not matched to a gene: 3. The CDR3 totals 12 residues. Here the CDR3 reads CASRDRAYEQYF. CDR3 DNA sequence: TGTGCCAGCCGGGACAGAGCCTACGAGCAGTACTTC.

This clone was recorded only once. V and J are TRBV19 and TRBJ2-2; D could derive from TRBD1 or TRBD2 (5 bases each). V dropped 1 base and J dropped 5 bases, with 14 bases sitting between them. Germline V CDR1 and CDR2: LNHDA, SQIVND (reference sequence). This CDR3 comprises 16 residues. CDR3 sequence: CASSIVGTARTGELFF. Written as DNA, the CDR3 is TGTGCCAGTAGTATAGTAGGGACGGCGAGGACCGGGGAGCTGTTTTTT.

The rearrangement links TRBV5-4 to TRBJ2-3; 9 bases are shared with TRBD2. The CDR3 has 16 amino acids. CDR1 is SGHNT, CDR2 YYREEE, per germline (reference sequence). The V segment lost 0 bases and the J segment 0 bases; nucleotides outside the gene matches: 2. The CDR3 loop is CASSLETSGSTDTQYF. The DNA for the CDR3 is TGTGCCAGCAGCTTGGAAACTAGCGGGAGCACAGATACGCAGTATTTT. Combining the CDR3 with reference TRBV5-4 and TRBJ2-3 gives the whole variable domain ETGVTQSPTHLIKTRGQQVTLRCSSQSGHNTVSWYQQALGQGPQFIFQYYREEENGRGNFPPRFSGLQFPNYSSELNVNALELDDSALYLCASSLETSGSTDTQYFGPGTRLTVL.

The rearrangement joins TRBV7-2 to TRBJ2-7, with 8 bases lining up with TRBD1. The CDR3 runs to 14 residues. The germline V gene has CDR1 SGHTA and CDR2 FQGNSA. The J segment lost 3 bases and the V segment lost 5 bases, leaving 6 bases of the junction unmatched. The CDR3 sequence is CASSNRDRNYEQYF. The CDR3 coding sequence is TGTGCCAGCAGCAACCGGGACAGGAACTACGAGCAGTACTTC.

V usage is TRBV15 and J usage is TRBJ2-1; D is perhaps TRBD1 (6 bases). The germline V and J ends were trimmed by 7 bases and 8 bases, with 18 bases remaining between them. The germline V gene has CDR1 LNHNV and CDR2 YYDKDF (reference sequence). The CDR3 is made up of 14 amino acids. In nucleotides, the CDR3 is TGTGCCACCAATGAAGGGGGTCGCGGCGATGAGCAGTTCTTC. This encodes CATNEGGRGDEQFF.

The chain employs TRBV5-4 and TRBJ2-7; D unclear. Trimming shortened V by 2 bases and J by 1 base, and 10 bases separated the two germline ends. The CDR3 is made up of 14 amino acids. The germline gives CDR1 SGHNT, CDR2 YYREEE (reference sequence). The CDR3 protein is CASSFGPISYEQYF. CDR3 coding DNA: TGTGCCAGCAGCTTCGGGCCGATATCCTACGAGCAGTACTTC.

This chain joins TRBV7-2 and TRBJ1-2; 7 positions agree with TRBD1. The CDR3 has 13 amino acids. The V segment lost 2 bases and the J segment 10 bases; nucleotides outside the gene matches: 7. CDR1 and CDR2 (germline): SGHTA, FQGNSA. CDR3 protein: CASSLTGEVSYTF. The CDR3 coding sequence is TGTGCCAGCAGCTTAACAGGGGAAGTTTCCTACACCTTC. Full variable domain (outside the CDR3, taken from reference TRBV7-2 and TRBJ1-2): GAGVSQSPSNKVTEKGKDVELRCDPISGHTALYWYRQSLGQGLEFLIYFQGNSAPDKSGLPSDRFSAERTGGSVSTLTIQRTQQEDSAVYLCASSLTGEVSYTFGSGTRLTVV.

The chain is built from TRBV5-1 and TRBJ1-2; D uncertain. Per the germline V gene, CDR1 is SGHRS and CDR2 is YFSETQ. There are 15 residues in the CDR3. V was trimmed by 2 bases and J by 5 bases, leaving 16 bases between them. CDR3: CASSFRTSGWYGYTF. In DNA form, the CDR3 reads TGCGCCAGCAGCTTCAGGACCTCTGGATGGTATGGCTACACCTTC.

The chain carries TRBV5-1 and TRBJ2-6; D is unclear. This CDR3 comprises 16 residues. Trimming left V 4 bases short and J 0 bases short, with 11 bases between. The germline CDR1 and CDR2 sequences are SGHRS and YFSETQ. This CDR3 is CASSPQASSGANVLTF. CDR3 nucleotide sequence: TGCGCCAGCAGCCCCCAAGCGAGCTCTGGGGCCAACGTCCTGACTTTC.

The CDR3 sequence: CASSLSTSGMETQYF. CDR3 sequence (DNA): TGCGCCAGCAGCTTGTCGACTAGCGGGATGGAGACCCAGTACTTC. The rearrangement links TRBV5-1 to TRBJ2-5; 11 bases line up with TRBD2. V lost 1 base, J lost 5 bases, and 4 bases stayed unmatched. This CDR3 contains 15 residues. The germline CDR1 and CDR2 sequences are SGHRS and YFSETQ.